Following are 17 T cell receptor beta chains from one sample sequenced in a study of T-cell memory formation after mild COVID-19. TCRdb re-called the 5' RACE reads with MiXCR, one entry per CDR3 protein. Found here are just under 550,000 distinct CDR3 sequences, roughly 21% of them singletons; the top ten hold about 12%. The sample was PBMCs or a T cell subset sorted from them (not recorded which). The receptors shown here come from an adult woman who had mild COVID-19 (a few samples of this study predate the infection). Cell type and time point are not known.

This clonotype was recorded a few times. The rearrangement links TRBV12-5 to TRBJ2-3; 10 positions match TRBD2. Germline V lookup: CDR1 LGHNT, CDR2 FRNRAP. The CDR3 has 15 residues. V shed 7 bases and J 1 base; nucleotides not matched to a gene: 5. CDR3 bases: TGTGCTAGTGTCATCGGACTAGCGGGCACAGATACGCAGTATTTT. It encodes CASVIGLAGTDTQYF.

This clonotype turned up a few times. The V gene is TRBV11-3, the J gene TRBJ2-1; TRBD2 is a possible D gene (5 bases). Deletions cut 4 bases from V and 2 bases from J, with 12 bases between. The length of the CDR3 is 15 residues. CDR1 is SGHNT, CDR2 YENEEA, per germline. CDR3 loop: CASSYPSGAYNEQFF. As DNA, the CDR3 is TGTGCCAGCAGCTACCCATCCGGGGCCTACAATGAGCAGTTCTTC.

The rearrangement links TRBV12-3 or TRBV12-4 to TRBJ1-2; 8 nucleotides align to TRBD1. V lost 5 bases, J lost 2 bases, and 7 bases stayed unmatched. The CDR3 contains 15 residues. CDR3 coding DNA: TGTGCCAGCAGTCCGCGGGACAGGCCAAACTATGGCTACACCTTC. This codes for CASSPRDRPNYGYTF.

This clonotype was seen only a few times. CDR3 nucleotides: TGCGCCAGCAGCTGGACCGGGACTAGCGTCCGAAGCTCCTACAATGAGCAGTTCTTC. This translates into CASSWTGTSVRSSYNEQFF. The V and J genes are TRBV5-1 and TRBJ2-1; 10 positions match TRBD2. The CDR3 loop spans 19 amino acids. The V and J ends lost 3 bases and 0 bases, in that order; junction bases with no gene match: 12. CDR1 and CDR2 from the germline V gene are SGHRS and YFSETQ.

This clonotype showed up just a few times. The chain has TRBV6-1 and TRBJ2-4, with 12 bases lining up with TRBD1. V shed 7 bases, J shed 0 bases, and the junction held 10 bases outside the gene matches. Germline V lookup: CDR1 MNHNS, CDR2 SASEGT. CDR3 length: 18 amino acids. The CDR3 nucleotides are TGTGCCAGCACGGGACAGGGGGCAGACCTAATAGCCAAAAACATTCAGTACTTC. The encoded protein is CASTGQGADLIAKNIQYF.

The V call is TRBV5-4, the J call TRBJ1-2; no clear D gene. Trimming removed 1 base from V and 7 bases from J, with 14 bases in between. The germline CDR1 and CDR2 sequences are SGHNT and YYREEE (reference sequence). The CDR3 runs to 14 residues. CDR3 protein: CASSLNKFTGGYTF. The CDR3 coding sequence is TGTGCCAGCAGCTTGAATAAGTTTACGGGTGGCTACACCTTC.

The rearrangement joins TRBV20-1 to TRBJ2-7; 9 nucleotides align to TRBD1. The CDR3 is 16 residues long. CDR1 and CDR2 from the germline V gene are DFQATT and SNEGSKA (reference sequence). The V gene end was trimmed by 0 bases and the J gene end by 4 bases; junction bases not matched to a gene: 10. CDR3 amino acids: CSARDGQGTTGYEQYF. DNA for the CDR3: TGCAGTGCTAGAGATGGACAGGGGACAACGGGGTACGAGCAGTACTTC.

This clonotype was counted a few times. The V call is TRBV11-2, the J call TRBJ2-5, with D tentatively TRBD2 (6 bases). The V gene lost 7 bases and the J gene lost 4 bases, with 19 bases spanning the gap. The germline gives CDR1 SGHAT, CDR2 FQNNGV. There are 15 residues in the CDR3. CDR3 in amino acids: CASTSRGRDLETQYF. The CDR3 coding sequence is TGTGCCAGCACCTCGCGGGGCCGCGATTTAGAGACCCAGTACTTC. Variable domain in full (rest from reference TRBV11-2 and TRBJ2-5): EAGVAQSPRYKIIEKRQSVAFWCNPISGHATLYWYQQILGQGPKLLIQFQNNGVVDDSQLPKDRFSAERLKGVDSTLKIQPAKLEDSAVYLCASTSRGRDLETQYFGPGTRLLVL.

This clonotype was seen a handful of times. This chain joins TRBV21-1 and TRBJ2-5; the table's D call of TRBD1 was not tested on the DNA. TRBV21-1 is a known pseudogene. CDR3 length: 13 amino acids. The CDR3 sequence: CASSARDRGTQYF. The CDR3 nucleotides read TGTGCCAGCAGCGCCAGGGATCGGGGGACCCAGTACTTC.

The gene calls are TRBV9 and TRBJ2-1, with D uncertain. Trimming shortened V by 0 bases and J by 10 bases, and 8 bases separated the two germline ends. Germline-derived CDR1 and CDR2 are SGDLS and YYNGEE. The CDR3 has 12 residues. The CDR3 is CASSVGLNEQFF. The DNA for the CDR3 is TGTGCCAGCAGCGTAGGCTTGAACGAGCAGTTCTTC.

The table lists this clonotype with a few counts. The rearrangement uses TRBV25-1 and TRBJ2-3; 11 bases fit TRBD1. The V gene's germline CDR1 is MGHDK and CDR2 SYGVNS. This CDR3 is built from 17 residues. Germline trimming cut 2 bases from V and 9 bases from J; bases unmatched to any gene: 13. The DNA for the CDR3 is TGTGCCAGCAGTGAAAGTGGTAAAGGACAGGGGGCGAAAACGCAGTATTTT. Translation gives CASSESGKGQGAKTQYF.

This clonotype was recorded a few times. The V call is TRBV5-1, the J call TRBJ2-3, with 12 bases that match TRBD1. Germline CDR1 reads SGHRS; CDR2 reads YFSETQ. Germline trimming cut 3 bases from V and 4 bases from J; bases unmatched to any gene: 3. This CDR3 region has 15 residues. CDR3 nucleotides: TGCGCCAGCAGCTCCGGGACAGGGGGCCCAGATACGCAGTATTTT. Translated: CASSSGTGGPDTQYF.

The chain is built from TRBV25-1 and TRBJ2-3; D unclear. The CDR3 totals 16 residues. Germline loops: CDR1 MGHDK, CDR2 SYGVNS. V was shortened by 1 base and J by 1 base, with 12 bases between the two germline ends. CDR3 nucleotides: TGTGCCAGCAGTGAATGGGCAGGCGAGGGCACAGATACGCAGTATTTT. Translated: CASSEWAGEGTDTQYF.

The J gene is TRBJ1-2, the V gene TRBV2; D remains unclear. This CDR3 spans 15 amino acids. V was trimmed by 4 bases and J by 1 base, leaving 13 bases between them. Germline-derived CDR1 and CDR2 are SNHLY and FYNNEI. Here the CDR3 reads CASSAWAGDNYGYTF. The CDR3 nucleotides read TGTGCCAGCAGTGCATGGGCAGGCGATAACTATGGCTACACCTTC.

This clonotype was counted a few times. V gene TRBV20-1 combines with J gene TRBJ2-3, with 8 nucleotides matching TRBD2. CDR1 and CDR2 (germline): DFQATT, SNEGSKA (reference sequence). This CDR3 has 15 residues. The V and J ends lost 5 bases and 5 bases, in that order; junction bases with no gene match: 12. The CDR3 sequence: CSAPSRAGVEDTQYF. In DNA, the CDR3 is TGCAGTGCTCCCAGTCGAGCGGGGGTTGAAGATACGCAGTATTTT.

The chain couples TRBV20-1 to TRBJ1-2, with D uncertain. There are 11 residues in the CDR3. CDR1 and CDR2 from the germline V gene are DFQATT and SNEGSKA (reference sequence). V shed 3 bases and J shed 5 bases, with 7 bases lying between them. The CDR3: CSARGGYGYTF. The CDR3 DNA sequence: TGCAGTGCTAGGGGAGGATATGGCTACACCTTC.

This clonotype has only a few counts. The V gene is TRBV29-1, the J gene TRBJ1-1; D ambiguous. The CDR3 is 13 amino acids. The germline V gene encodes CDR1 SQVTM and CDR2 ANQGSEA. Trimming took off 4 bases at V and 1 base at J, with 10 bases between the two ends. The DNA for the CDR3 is TGCAGCGTTGTTCAGACTACGAACACTGAAGCTTTCTTT. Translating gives CSVVQTTNTEAFF.